The 21 T cell receptor beta chains below all came from one sample that was sequenced in a study of early T cells in non-severe SARS-CoV-2 infection. In TCRdb, the 5' RACE reads were re-called with MiXCR into one record per CDR3 protein. The sample carries 65,000 to 70,000 distinct CDR3 sequences, 12% recorded once. The sequenced sample consisted of whole blood. All receptors come from an adult who was a healthcare worker with PCR-confirmed SARS-CoV-2 infection or an uninfected control (not recorded which).

This clonotype was seen many times. J is TRBJ1-1 and V is TRBV3-1, with TRBD1 matching 7 bases. V shed 1 base, J shed 1 base, and the junction held 18 bases outside the gene matches. Germline V gene data show CDR1 as LGHDT and CDR2 as YNNKEL (reference sequence). The CDR3 loop spans 20 amino acids. The CDR3 nucleotides read TGTGCCAGCAGCCAAGCGAGACAGGGTAGGAGTTTGTTTTGGAACACTGAAGCTTTCTTT. Translated, it gives CASSQARQGRSLFWNTEAFF.

The chain links TRBV5-1 to TRBJ2-7; 11 positions match TRBD2. This CDR3 has 17 residues. Trimming cost V 3 bases and J 5 bases; bases outside gene matches: 13. The germline CDR1 and CDR2 sequences are SGHRS and YFSETQ. The CDR3 sequence: CASSSDPSGGTVDEQYF. The CDR3 DNA follows: TGCGCCAGCAGCTCAGACCCTAGCGGGGGGACCGTCGACGAGCAGTACTTC. Using reference TRBV5-1 and TRBJ2-7 for the parts outside the CDR3, the full variable domain is KAGVTQTPRYLIKTRGQQVTLSCSPISGHRSVSWYQQTPGQGLQFLFEYFSETQRNKGNFPGRFSGRQFSNSRSEMNVSTLELGDSALYLCASSSDPSGGTVDEQYFGPGTRLTVT.

This clonotype was seen ten or more times. V and J are TRBV5-4 and TRBJ2-5, with D perhaps matching TRBD2 (6 bases). Germline V gene lookup returns CDR1 SGHNT and CDR2 YYREEE (reference sequence). The V end was cut by 6 bases, the J end by 5 bases, with 14 bases between. The CDR3 has 13 residues. The CDR3 reads CASNSGVGETQYF. The CDR3 DNA follows: TGTGCCAGCAACTCGGGGGTTGGGGAGACCCAGTACTTC. Full variable domain (missing parts from reference TRBV5-4 and TRBJ2-5): ETGVTQSPTHLIKTRGQQVTLRCSSQSGHNTVSWYQQALGQGPQFIFQYYREEENGRGNFPPRFSGLQFPNYSSELNVNALELDDSALYLCASNSGVGETQYFGPGTRLLVL.

The CDR3 sequence is CSAGQDPNQPQHF. In DNA, the CDR3 is TGCAGCGCCGGACAGGACCCCAATCAGCCCCAGCATTTT. The V gene is TRBV29-1, the J gene TRBJ1-5, with 7 bases identical to TRBD1. This CDR3 is built from 13 residues. V gave up 7 bases and J gave up 3 bases; unmatched junction bases: 6. The germline V gene encodes CDR1 SQVTM and CDR2 ANQGSEA.

This clonotype was seen only a few times. The chain recombines TRBV6-5 with TRBJ1-1; weak D call: TRBD1 (5 bases). The CDR3 is 13 residues long. Trimming stripped 6 bases from V and 0 bases from J, with 8 bases between. In germline, CDR1 is MNHEY, CDR2 SVGAGI. The CDR3 nucleotides read TGTGCCAGCAGAGGAGGGGTGAACACTGAAGCTTTCTTT. Translating gives CASRGGVNTEAFF.

The V call is TRBV11-3, the J call TRBJ2-7, with 7 positions matching TRBD1. V lost 3 bases to trimming and J lost 7 bases; unmatched junction nucleotides: 6. Germline CDR1 and CDR2: SGHNT and YENEEA. This CDR3 spans 13 amino acids. The CDR3, as DNA: TGTGCCAGCAGCTTCGACAGGGCGAGTGAGCAGTACTTC. This codes for CASSFDRASEQYF.

The J gene is TRBJ2-7, the V gene TRBV6-6, with D tentatively TRBD1 (6 bases). The V and J ends lost 0 bases and 3 bases respectively, with 9 bases between them. The CDR3 contains 14 residues. Germline loops: CDR1 MNHNY, CDR2 SVGAGI (reference sequence). The CDR3 is CASSYSRGNYEQYF. CDR3 nucleotides: TGTGCCAGCAGTTACTCGAGGGGGAACTACGAGCAGTACTTC.

This clonotype was detected many times. This chain joins TRBV12-3 or TRBV12-4 and TRBJ1-3; TRBD1 aligns across 9 bases. V trimming: 5 bases; J trimming: 16 bases; junction bases outside the gene matches: 12. This CDR3 has 13 residues. CDR3 in amino acids: CASSPGQGRIGYF. The CDR3 DNA is TGTGCCAGCAGTCCGGGACAGGGAAGGATCGGCTATTTT.

This clonotype has a handful of counts. The chain couples TRBV30 to TRBJ2-3, with TRBD2 identical over 8 bases. V lost 4 bases to trimming and J lost 0 bases; unmatched junction nucleotides: 6. The germline gives CDR1 GTSNPN, CDR2 SVGIG (reference sequence). There are 15 residues in the CDR3. CDR3 in amino acids: CAWTAAGASTDTQYF. CDR3 bases: TGTGCCTGGACGGCAGCGGGGGCCAGCACAGATACGCAGTATTTT.

This clonotype came up many times. This sequence joins TRBV7-2 and TRBJ2-5; D perhaps matches TRBD1 (6 bases). Germline V CDR1 and CDR2: SGHTA, FQGNSA. V lost 5 bases to trimming and J lost 5 bases, with 9 bases between them. The CDR3 extends over 12 amino acids. The CDR3 loop is CASSTRGETQYF. The CDR3 DNA is TGTGCCAGCAGCACGAGGGGGGAGACCCAGTACTTC.

V gene TRBV20-1 combines with J gene TRBJ1-4; 7 bases line up with TRBD1. Germline CDR1 is DFQATT and CDR2 is SNEGSKA (reference sequence). The CDR3 runs to 14 residues. Germline trimming cut 2 bases from V and 8 bases from J; bases unmatched to any gene: 8. In nucleotides, the CDR3 is TGCAGTGCTAGAACTCCAGGGGGAGGGGAAAAACTGTTTTTT. It codes for CSARTPGGGEKLFF.

Regarding this clonotype: Possible read error: a much larger clone is one base away. The chain links TRBV7-2 to TRBJ2-1; no firm D call. This CDR3 has 13 residues. The V and J ends lost 4 bases and 6 bases respectively, with 10 bases between them. Germline values: CDR1 SGHTA, CDR2 FQGNSA. The chain's CDR3 is CASSSGFINEQFF. In nucleotides, the CDR3 is TGTGCCAGCAGCTCCGGATTTATCAATGAGCAGTTCTTC. Filled out from reference TRBV7-2 and TRBJ2-1, the complete variable domain reads GAGVSQSPSNKVTEKGKDVELRCDPISGHTALYWYRQSLGQGLEFLIYFQGNSAPDKSGLPSDRFSAERTGGSVSTLTIQRTQQEDSAVYLCASSSGFINEQFFGPGTRLTVL.

This clonotype was observed many times. This CDR3 is CASSYEDSYYGYTF. CDR3 coding DNA: TGTGCCAGCAGTTACGAGGACAGTTACTATGGCTACACCTTC. The chain links TRBV6-2 or TRBV6-3 to TRBJ1-2; D is possibly TRBD1 (6 bases). Trimming cost V 2 bases and J 3 bases, with 10 bases left between them. This CDR3 spans 14 amino acids. Germline loops: CDR1 MNHEY, CDR2 SVGEGT.

J is TRBJ2-3 and V is TRBV10-3, with TRBD2 identical over 9 bases. The CDR3 has 16 amino acids. CDR1 is ENHRY, CDR2 SYGVKD, per germline. Germline trimming cut 3 bases from V and 1 base from J; bases unmatched to any gene: 5. DNA of the CDR3: TGTGCCATCAGTGAATTTAGCGGGGGCGGCACAGATACGCAGTATTTT. Its translation: CAISEFSGGGTDTQYF.

This clonotype was seen only a few times. The V call is TRBV12-5, the J call TRBJ2-3; unclear D gene. The V gene's germline CDR1 is LGHNT and CDR2 FRNRAP. CDR3 length equals 14 residues. With 2 bases removed from V and 4 bases from J, the gap between germline ends came to 10 bases. The CDR3 spells CASGLNTAADTQYF. CDR3 bases: TGTGCTAGTGGTTTGAACACAGCAGCAGATACGCAGTATTTT.

The sample holds many counts of this clonotype. V gene TRBV7-3 combines with J gene TRBJ1-2; D remains unclear. V lost 5 bases and J lost 0, with 10 bases in between. CDR3 size: 14 residues. The germline CDR1 and CDR2 sequences are SGHTA and FQGTGA. CDR3: CASSPAGSNYGYTF. The CDR3 coding sequence is TGTGCCAGCAGCCCTGCCGGGTCTAACTATGGCTACACCTTC.

This chain joins TRBV13 and TRBJ2-7; 13 bases fit TRBD2. Germline-derived CDR1 and CDR2 are PRHDT and FYEKMQ (reference sequence). Unmatched junction bases numbered 11, after V lost 3 bases and J lost 6 bases. The CDR3 spans 17 residues. This CDR3 is CASSFHTTSGGLGEQYF. As DNA, the CDR3 is TGTGCCAGCAGCTTCCATACGACTAGCGGGGGGTTAGGCGAGCAGTACTTC.

This clonotype appeared many times. CDR3 sequence: CARDPRGPLGETQYF. The CDR3 region has the DNA TGTGCCAGGGATCCGCGGGGGCCCCTGGGGGAGACCCAGTACTTC. This chain links TRBV6-5 with TRBJ2-5, with a tentative D call TRBD2 (7 bases). The CDR3 has 15 residues. V lost 9 bases, J lost 5 bases, and 22 bases lay in between. Germline lookup yields CDR1 MNHEY and CDR2 SVGAGI.

This chain links TRBV12-3 or TRBV12-4 with TRBJ2-3, with D maybe TRBD2 (6 bases). The V end lost 0 bases, the J end lost 0 bases, and 10 bases lay between the germline ends. The CDR3 length is 16 residues. The CDR3: CASSLARLVSTDTQYF. CDR3 coding DNA: TGTGCCAGCAGTTTAGCGCGACTAGTCAGCACAGATACGCAGTATTTT.

The chain uses TRBV10-3 and TRBJ1-2; D uncertain. The CDR3 is 14 residues long. CDR1 and CDR2 from the germline V gene are ENHRY and SYGVKD. Trimming cost V 4 bases and J 0 bases, with 9 bases left between them. DNA for the CDR3: TGTGCCATCAGTGGGAACAGTCCTAACTATGGCTACACCTTC. The encoded protein is CAISGNSPNYGYTF.

The chain combines TRBV9 with TRBJ1-2; D possibly corresponds to TRBD1 (5 bases). Trimming removed 5 bases at V and 8 bases at J, with 16 bases between. Germline V gene sequence: CDR1 SGDLS, CDR2 YYNGEE. This CDR3 is 13 amino acids long. This CDR3 is CASRGDGPMGYTF. The CDR3 bases are TGTGCCAGCAGGGGGGACGGCCCAATGGGCTACACCTTC. Based on the CDR3 plus reference TRBV9 and TRBJ1-2, the full variable domain is DSGVTQTPKHLITATGQRVTLRCSPRSGDLSVYWYQQSLDQGLQFLIQYYNGEERAKGNILERFSAQQFPDLHSELNLSSLELGDSALYFCASRGDGPMGYTFGSGTRLTVV.